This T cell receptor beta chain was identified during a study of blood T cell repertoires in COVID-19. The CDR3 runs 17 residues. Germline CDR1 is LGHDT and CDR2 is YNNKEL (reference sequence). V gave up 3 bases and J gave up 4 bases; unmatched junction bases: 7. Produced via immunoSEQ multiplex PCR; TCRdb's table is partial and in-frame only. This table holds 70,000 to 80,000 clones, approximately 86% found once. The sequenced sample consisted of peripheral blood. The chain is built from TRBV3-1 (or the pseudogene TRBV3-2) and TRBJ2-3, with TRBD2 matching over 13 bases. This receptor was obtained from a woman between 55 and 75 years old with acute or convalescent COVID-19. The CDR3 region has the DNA TGTGCCAGCAGCCACGAAAGGACTAGCGGGGGATCAGATACGCAGTATTTT. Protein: CASSHERTSGGSDTQYF.